Shown below are 15 T cell receptor beta chains from a single sample sequenced in a study of cytomegalovirus exposure and HLA in healthy donors. The protocol was immunoSEQ multiplex PCR, while the TCRdb copy is restricted to in-frame clones and leaves out a portion. Of around 150,000 clones in the sample, 88% were seen once. Sequencing was performed on PBMCs. These receptors were collected from a man younger than 35 in good health and CMV-seronegative.

In this sample, this clone turned up once. The gene calls are TRBV7-8 and TRBJ2-2, with a weak D call TRBD1 (6 bases). Germline V gene data show CDR1 as SGHVS and CDR2 as FQNEAQ. The CDR3 has 15 residues. V was pared by 5 bases and J by 5 bases, with 15 bases between. The CDR3 nucleotides read TGTGCCAGCAGCGACCTGACAGGAAAAACCGGGGAGCTGTTTTTT. Translating it yields CASSDLTGKTGELFF.

The chain employs TRBV29-1 and TRBJ2-5; a weak D match, TRBD1 (6 bases). The germline CDR1 and CDR2 sequences are SQVTM and ANQGSEA. V gave up 6 bases and J gave up 3 bases, with 20 bases separating them. This CDR3 is 15 amino acids long. CDR3 residues: CSVRNLQGKEETQYF. The DNA for the CDR3 is TGCAGCGTGCGGAACCTACAGGGTAAAGAAGAGACCCAGTACTTC.

The chain links TRBV11-3 to TRBJ1-1; 7 nucleotides line up with TRBD1. V gave up 5 bases and J gave up 5 bases; unmatched junction bases: 14. Germline V gives CDR1 SGHNT, CDR2 YENEEA. This CDR3 is 16 amino acids long. This CDR3 is CASSPTGKDRRTEAFF. The CDR3 nucleotides read TGTGCCAGCAGCCCGACTGGAAAGGACAGGCGGACTGAAGCTTTCTTT. Full variable domain (rest looked up from reference TRBV11-3 and TRBJ1-1): EAGVVQSPRYKIIEKKQPVAFWCNPISGHNTLYWYLQNLGQGPELLIRYENEEAVDDSQLPKDRFSAERLKGVDSTLKIQPAELGDSAVYLCASSPTGKDRRTEAFFGQGTRLTVV.

This chain links TRBV6-1 with TRBJ2-1, with 7 bases fitting TRBD1. V was clipped by 6 bases and J by 4 bases; unmatched bases: 6. CDR1 and CDR2 (germline): MNHNS, SASEGT. The CDR3 spans 14 residues. The CDR3 is CASSLRDSYNEQFF. DNA of the CDR3: TGTGCCAGCAGCCTACGGGACAGTTACAATGAGCAGTTCTTC.

This clone occurred once. This chain joins TRBV28 and TRBJ1-1, with D tentatively TRBD1 (5 bases). There are 14 residues in the CDR3. The V gene lost 3 bases and the J gene lost 2 bases, with 10 bases spanning the gap. Per germline, CDR1 MDHEN and CDR2 SYDVKM. CDR3 sequence reads: CASSLVQGNTEAFF. The CDR3 coding sequence is TGTGCCAGCAGTTTGGTCCAGGGTAACACTGAAGCTTTCTTT.

In its sample, this clone was seen a few times. This chain uses TRBV6-6 with TRBJ1-5, with a tentative D call TRBD1 (6 bases). V dropped 4 bases and J dropped 3 bases, with 10 bases sitting between them. The germline V gene encodes CDR1 MNHNY and CDR2 SVGAGI (reference sequence). The CDR3 is 14 amino acids. The DNA of the CDR3 is TGTGCCAGCAGTTTCGGACAGAACAATCAGCCCCAGCATTTT. Translated, it gives CASSFGQNNQPQHF.

This clone was seen once. The chain couples TRBV11-2 to TRBJ2-2; D is ambiguous. Germline CDR1 reads SGHAT; CDR2 reads FQNNGV. Trimming pared 0 bases from V and 4 bases from J, leaving 12 bases between. The CDR3 is 16 amino acids. DNA for the CDR3: TGTGCCAGCAGCTTAGATAGCTCGTGGGTCACCGGGGAGCTGTTTTTT. It is translated as CASSLDSSWVTGELFF. Based on the CDR3 plus reference TRBV11-2 and TRBJ2-2, the full variable domain is EAGVAQSPRYKIIEKRQSVAFWCNPISGHATLYWYQQILGQGPKLLIQFQNNGVVDDSQLPKDRFSAERLKGVDSTLKIQPAKLEDSAVYLCASSLDSSWVTGELFFGEGSRLTVL.

The V call is TRBV27, the J call TRBJ2-3; D might be TRBD1 (6 bases). The length of the CDR3 is 17 residues. V shed 5 bases and J shed 0 bases, with 18 bases lying between them. Germline V gene data show CDR1 as MNHEY and CDR2 as SMNVEV (reference sequence). The CDR3 here is CASSRRWIGQSTDTQYF. Here the CDR3 DNA reads TGTGCCAGCAGTCGAAGGTGGATCGGACAGAGCACAGATACGCAGTATTTT.

V gene TRBV4-1 combines with J gene TRBJ1-6; 7 bases fit TRBD1. Germline assignment: CDR1 MGHRA and CDR2 YSYEKL. The CDR3 loop spans 17 amino acids. The V segment lost 6 bases and the J segment 7 bases; nucleotides outside the gene matches: 15. CDR3 DNA: TGCGCCAGCAGAAAAGGGACAGCCCTTTCACCGAATTCACCCCTCCACTTT. Protein product: CASRKGTALSPNSPLHF.

The chain employs TRBV19 and TRBJ1-5; no reliable D call. The germline V and J ends were trimmed by 6 bases and 7 bases, with 16 bases remaining between them. Germline V lookup: CDR1 LNHDA, CDR2 SQIVND (reference sequence). The CDR3 sequence is 14 residues long. CDR3 sequence: CASSVDIRGQPQHF. The DNA of the CDR3 is TGTGCCAGTAGCGTCGACATTCGGGGACAGCCCCAGCATTTT.

The chain has TRBV4-1 and TRBJ2-3; 9 nucleotides match TRBD2. The ends lost 5 bases at V and 1 base at J; junction bases unmatched: 10. From germline, CDR1 is MGHRA and CDR2 YSYEKL. The CDR3 extends over 17 amino acids. This CDR3 reads CASSGSSGRGGTDTQYF. The DNA for the CDR3 is TGCGCCAGCAGCGGGAGTAGCGGGAGAGGGGGCACAGATACGCAGTATTTT.

This clone was counted once. The rearrangement links TRBV7-9 to TRBJ2-6; perhaps TRBD1 as D (5 bases). With 3 bases removed from V and 2 bases from J, the gap between germline ends came to 8 bases. CDR3 size: 15 residues. Germline-derived CDR1 and CDR2 are SEHNR and FQNEAQ (reference sequence). The CDR3 coding sequence is TGTGCCAGCAGCTTCGGCAGGGCTGGGGCCAACGTCCTGACTTTC. This translates into CASSFGRAGANVLTF.

The CDR3 region has the DNA TGTGCCATCAGTCCCGGGACTAGCGGGGGGGCCCCCGGGGAGCTGTTTTTT. This sequence encodes CAISPGTSGGAPGELFF. The chain combines TRBV10-3 with TRBJ2-2, with 16 bases matching TRBD2. Germline-derived CDR1 and CDR2 are ENHRY and SYGVKD. This CDR3 is 17 amino acids long. The V segment lost 5 bases and the J segment 6 bases; nucleotides outside the gene matches: 6.

This clone showed up just once. The chain links TRBV7-6 to TRBJ2-1, with D tentatively TRBD1 (6 bases). Per the germline V gene, CDR1 is SGHVS and CDR2 is FNYEAQ. This CDR3 contains 12 residues. Deletions cut 8 bases from V and 9 bases from J, with 14 bases between. CDR3 amino acids: CASSPDRFEQFF. The DNA of the CDR3 is TGTGCCAGCTCCCCTGACAGGTTTGAGCAGTTCTTC.

J is TRBJ2-2 and V is TRBV28; TRBD1 matches at 10 bases. The CDR3 is 14 residues long. Germline CDR1 MDHEN, CDR2 SYDVKM. The J segment lost 3 bases and the V segment lost 7 bases, leaving 2 bases of the junction unmatched. CDR3 loop: CASIGQGDTGELFF. DNA of the CDR3: TGTGCCAGCATAGGACAGGGGGACACCGGGGAGCTGTTTTTT.